A single sample gave rise to the 13 T cell receptor beta chains below, sequenced in a study of OX40 agonist ivuxolimab in advanced cancers. Only in-frame clones appear in the TCRdb table, and some are missing; sequencing was by immunoSEQ multiplex PCR. Counted here are about 3,100 clones, 92% occurring once; the ten biggest clones make up 1.5% to 2%. The source material was CD4+ or CD8+ T cells sorted from blood, sampled in a trial of the OX40 agonist ivuxolimab. All receptors come from an adult with an advanced solid tumor such as melanoma, head and neck, liver or kidney cancer.

This clone appeared once. The chain couples TRBV15 to TRBJ2-7, with 8 bases aligning to TRBD1. Germline lookup yields CDR1 LNHNV and CDR2 YYDKDF (reference sequence). This CDR3 is built from 15 residues. V lost 0 bases to trimming and J lost 4 bases; unmatched junction nucleotides: 5. The CDR3 is CATSRDTGGEYEQYF. The CDR3 region has the DNA TGTGCCACCAGCAGAGATACAGGGGGAGAGTACGAGCAGTACTTC.

The DNA for the CDR3 is TGCGCCAGCAGCCAAGCACCCCAACCGGGTGAGGCCAACGTCCTGACTTTC. Translated, it gives CASSQAPQPGEANVLTF. This chain links TRBV4-3 with TRBJ2-6; D unresolved. CDR3 length: 17 amino acids. Trimming cost V 1 base and J 6 bases, with 16 bases left between them. CDR1 and CDR2 from the germline V gene are LGHNA and YSLEER.

V usage is TRBV29-1 and J usage is TRBJ1-2; 10 bases line up with TRBD1. The CDR3 consists of 16 residues. Germline-derived CDR1 and CDR2 are SQVTM and ANQGSEA. V lost 1 base to trimming and J lost 5 bases; unmatched junction nucleotides: 10. The CDR3 protein is CSVEGQGAYCVYGYTF. The CDR3, as DNA: TGCAGCGTTGAAGGACAGGGGGCATATTGTGTATATGGCTACACCTTC. Full variable domain (outside the CDR3, taken from reference TRBV29-1 and TRBJ1-2): SAVISQKPSRDICQRGTSLTIQCQVDSQVTMMFWYRQQPGQSLTLIATANQGSEATYESGFVIDKFPISRPNLTFSTLTVSNMSPEDSSIYLCSVEGQGAYCVYGYTFGSGTRLTVV.

The chain is built from TRBV6-4 and TRBJ2-3; 10 nucleotides agree with TRBD2. Looked up from germline, CDR1 is MRHNA and CDR2 is SNTAGT. The CDR3 totals 14 residues. V gave up 10 bases and J gave up 1 base; unmatched junction bases: 5. Written as DNA, the CDR3 is TGTGCCACCCCCGGGACTAGCGGCACAGATACGCAGTATTTT. Translated, it gives CATPGTSGTDTQYF.

This sequence joins TRBV7-2 and TRBJ2-7; D is unresolved. The CDR3 length is 12 residues. With 5 bases removed from V and 3 bases from J, the gap between germline ends came to 8 bases. CDR1 SGHTA and CDR2 FQGNSA come from the germline V gene. CDR3 sequence (DNA): TGTGCCAGCAGCCTCAATAACTACGAGCAGTACTTC. Protein sequence: CASSLNNYEQYF.

This clone is a singleton in its sample. The rearrangement links TRBV11-2 to TRBJ2-6; D gene uncertain. Germline V gives CDR1 SGHAT, CDR2 FQNNGV. The CDR3 has 13 amino acids. Trimming took off 3 bases at V and 2 bases at J, with 2 bases between the two ends. Here the CDR3 DNA reads TGTGCCAGCAGCTTTGCTGGGGCCAACGTCCTGACTTTC. Its protein product is CASSFAGANVLTF.

This chain connects TRBV2 to TRBJ2-5, with D maybe TRBD2 (5 bases). The J call may be faulty, since TRBJ2-7 better matches the DNA end. This CDR3 region has 12 residues. Germline V CDR1 and CDR2: SNHLY, FYNNEI. The CDR3 DNA follows: TGTGCCAGCAGGGGAGCGGCCTACGAGCAGTACTTC. Amino acids: CASRGAAYEQYF.

This chain links TRBV7-2 with TRBJ1-2; D unresolved. The germline CDR1 and CDR2 sequences are SGHTA and FQGNSA. The CDR3 length is 15 residues. Trimming removed 1 base at V and 2 bases at J, with 11 bases between. The CDR3 DNA reads TGTGCCAGCAGCTTAGGTTTTCGACGGAACTATGGCTACACCTTC. Its protein product is CASSLGFRRNYGYTF.

The CDR3 loop is CAISLTGQGNQPQHF. The DNA for the CDR3 is TGTGCCATCAGTTTGACAGGGCAGGGCAATCAGCCCCAGCATTTT. The V gene is TRBV10-3, the J gene TRBJ1-5; 7 bases are shared with TRBD1. Germline V CDR1 and CDR2: ENHRY, SYGVKD. Trimming cost V 5 bases and J 2 bases; bases outside gene matches: 6. This CDR3 spans 15 amino acids.

This clone was seen more than once but under ten times. The chain couples TRBV5-4 to TRBJ2-1; 7 nucleotides match TRBD2. V was pared by 1 base and J by 8 bases, with 6 bases of the junction left unmatched. This CDR3 has 14 residues. Germline V gene lookup returns CDR1 SGHNT and CDR2 YYREEE (reference sequence). CDR3 DNA sequence: TGTGCCAGCAGCTTGCGAGCGGGGAGCGATGAGCAGTTCTTC. It is translated as CASSLRAGSDEQFF. The full variable domain, in which reference TRBV5-4 and TRBJ2-1 provide the parts outside the CDR3, is ETGVTQSPTHLIKTRGQQVTLRCSSQSGHNTVSWYQQALGQGPQFIFQYYREEENGRGNFPPRFSGLQFPNYSSELNVNALELDDSALYLCASSLRAGSDEQFFGPGTRLTVL.

J is TRBJ2-5 and V is TRBV7-3; 9 nucleotides agree with TRBD2. The CDR3 runs 16 residues. Germline values: CDR1 SGHTA, CDR2 FQGTGA. Unmatched junction bases numbered 12, after V lost 5 bases and J lost 5 bases. CDR3 sequence reads: CASSQSAGGWEETQYF. In DNA, the CDR3 is TGTGCCAGCAGCCAATCAGCGGGGGGCTGGGAGGAGACCCAGTACTTC.

The chain joins TRBV14 to TRBJ1-4; maybe TRBD1 (6 bases). Trimming shortened V by 0 bases and J by 3 bases, and 17 bases separated the two germline ends. CDR1 and CDR2 (germline): SGHDN, FVKESK. This CDR3 comprises 18 residues. The CDR3 protein is CASSQDLPGEGANEKLFF. As DNA, the CDR3 is TGTGCCAGCAGCCAAGACTTGCCAGGGGAGGGGGCTAATGAAAAACTGTTTTTT. Full variable domain (rest looked up from reference TRBV14 and TRBJ1-4): EAGVTQFPSHSVIEKGQTVTLRCDPISGHDNLYWYRRVMGKEIKFLLHFVKESKQDESGMPNNRFLAERTGGTYSTLKVQPAELEDSGVYFCASSQDLPGEGANEKLFFGSGTQLSVL.

The V gene is TRBV6-1, the J gene TRBJ1-2; D call uncertain. Trimming took off 4 bases at V and 5 bases at J, with 20 bases between the two ends. Per germline, CDR1 MNHNS and CDR2 SASEGT. The CDR3 covers 16 residues. CDR3 protein: CASSGRKQPILYGYTF. Here the CDR3 DNA reads TGTGCCAGCAGTGGGCGGAAACAGCCGATCCTTTATGGCTACACCTTC.